This T cell receptor (beta chain) originates from a study of monozygotic twins with inflammatory bowel disease. Whole-study findings and limits: Healthy co-twins had higher TCRbeta inverse Simpson diversity than their IBD twins. Possibly because of limited power, concordant and discordant twins showed no difference in repertoire similarity.

Germline lookup yields CDR1 SEHNR and CDR2 FQNEAQ (reference sequence). This CDR3 has 14 residues. Of note for this clonotype: The antigen is unknown.

For each CDR3 protein, TCRdb gives one entry from its re-call of the 5' RACE reads, without DNA. Listed are around 400,000 distinct CDR3 sequences; around 2.4% falls within the top ten. The rearrangement links TRBV7-9 to TRBJ2-5. Sequencing was done on a sample of blood. This clonotype originated in a human donor with ulcerative colitis or Crohn's disease, or a healthy co-twin of an affected twin (not recorded which). CDR3 region: CASSRGHEEETQYF.